Listed below are T cell receptor beta chains from one sample, sequenced in a study of blood T cells in healthy people across ages. Via MiXCR, TCRdb re-called the 5' RACE reads, giving one row per CDR3 protein. The data show more than 500,000 distinct CDR3 sequences, 27% seen once. Sample: blood. The receptors stem from a woman aged 65 to 85 in good health. The CDR3 runs from the conserved cysteine through the conserved F or W. A D gene is named only where the DNA matches it firmly. Rows may omit the clone size; those that give it use once, few, many or a size class.

v_call: TRBV5-6
j_call: TRBJ1-3
d_call: .
clone_size: .
cdr3_aa: CASSSPGLDSGNTIYF
cdr3_nt: TGTGCCAGTTCTTCTCCAGGGCTAGACTCTGGAAACACCATATATTTT

v_call: TRBV4-3
j_call: TRBJ1-1
d_call: .
clone_size: .
cdr3_aa: CASSQEWGFGTEAFF
cdr3_nt: TGCGCCAGCAGCCAAGAATGGGGTTTCGGCACTGAAGCTTTCTTT

v_call: TRBV20-1
j_call: TRBJ2-7
d_call: TRBD2
clone_size: few
cdr3_aa: CSASSGGPEQYF
cdr3_nt: TGCAGTGCTAGTAGCGGGGGTCCAGAGCAGTACTTC

v_call: TRBV12-3/TRBV12-4
j_call: TRBJ1-4
d_call: .
clone_size: few
cdr3_aa: CASRTRASSEKLFF
cdr3_nt: TGTGCCAGCAGGACCAGGGCATCGAGTGAAAAACTGTTTTTT

v_call: TRBV7-2
j_call: TRBJ2-5
d_call: TRBD2
clone_size: once
cdr3_aa: CASSLARTSGRAGETQYF
cdr3_nt: TGTGCCAGCAGCTTAGCTCGGACTAGCGGGAGGGCCGGGGAGACCCAGTACTTC

v_call: TRBV20-1
j_call: TRBJ2-3
d_call: .
clone_size: few
cdr3_aa: CSARDQKNTQYF
cdr3_nt: TGCAGTGCTAGAGATCAGAAGAATACGCAGTATTTT

v_call: TRBV9
j_call: TRBJ2-6
d_call: .
clone_size: few
cdr3_aa: CASSVSGLAGANVLTF
cdr3_nt: TGTGCCAGCAGCGTATCAGGCCTAGCTGGGGCCAACGTCCTGACTTTC

v_call: TRBV5-1
j_call: TRBJ2-1
d_call: .
clone_size: .
cdr3_aa: CASSLGTTGEVTDEQFF
cdr3_nt: TGCGCCAGCAGCTTGGGGACTACAGGGGAGGTAACAGATGAGCAGTTCTTC

v_call: TRBV9
j_call: TRBJ2-2
d_call: .
clone_size: few
cdr3_aa: CASSTRFSPGELFF
cdr3_nt: TGTGCCAGCAGCACCAGATTCTCCCCCGGGGAGCTGTTTTTT

v_call: TRBV5-1
j_call: TRBJ1-1
d_call: .
clone_size: many
cdr3_aa: CASSWGNTEAFF
cdr3_nt: TGCGCCAGCAGCTGGGGGAACACTGAAGCTTTCTTT

v_call: TRBV6-6
j_call: TRBJ2-7
d_call: .
clone_size: .
cdr3_aa: CASSSGRILYEQYF
cdr3_nt: TGTGCCAGCAGCTCGGGACGTATCCTCTACGAGCAGTACTTC

v_call: TRBV11-3
j_call: TRBJ2-7
d_call: TRBD1
clone_size: few
cdr3_aa: CASSSGQGRIYEQYF
cdr3_nt: TGTGCCAGCAGCTCAGGACAGGGTCGAATCTACGAGCAGTACTTC

v_call: TRBV7-2
j_call: TRBJ2-7
d_call: TRBD2
clone_size: .
cdr3_aa: CASSLGGAGPYEQYF
cdr3_nt: TGTGCCAGCAGCTTAGGTGGAGCGGGACCTTACGAGCAGTACTTC

v_call: TRBV29-1
j_call: TRBJ1-2
d_call: TRBD1
clone_size: .
cdr3_aa: CSVSDRLGGYTF
cdr3_nt: TGCAGCGTGTCGGACAGGTTGGGTGGCTACACCTTC

v_call: TRBV10-3
j_call: TRBJ1-1
d_call: .
clone_size: few
cdr3_aa: CAITKGMDTEAFF
cdr3_nt: TGTGCCATCACAAAGGGTATGGACACTGAAGCTTTCTTT